This TCR beta chain comes out of a study of T cells in Graves' hyperthyroidism and ophthalmopathy (dated by TCRdb to between 2017 and 2020). About the full investigation: To identify distinguishing TCR V-J signatures, a discovery cohort of about 100 patients was used, comprising 43 with Graves' ophthalmopathy and under 60 with stable Graves' hyperthyroidism. Prospective prediction of ophthalmopathy was tested in an independent validation cohort consisting of some 18 hyperthyroidism patients and 15 to 17 patients who later progressed to ophthalmopathy. The 95 to 100 discovery patients were randomly split 7:3 into training and test sets. In more than 5 Graves' hyperthyroidism patients, the study also compared T-cell repertoires from thyroid tissue with T-cell repertoires from blood. Once sampling was done, hyperthyroidism patients were given methimazole at a starting dose of 30 mg daily, whereas ophthalmopathy patients were given high-dose intravenous methylprednisolone. The paper describes TCR Vbeta CDR3 sequencing of 135 peripheral blood samples, made up of roughly 40 ophthalmopathy patients, some 80 hyperthyroidism patients and some 17 progressor patients. The investigation overall reported the following: Most expanded thyroid clonotypes (frequency above 0.001) were also detected in blood, a finding suggesting that blood repertoires may reflect thyroid immune responses. No statistical method was used to fix the sample size in advance, and group allocation was not hidden from the investigators. Ophthalmopathy was separated from stable hyperthyroidism by a 13 V-J signature model, with roughly 88% sensitivity and about 81% specificity obtained in cross-validation and 80%/75% obtained in testing. In validation, progression to ophthalmopathy was predicted by the model with roughly 69% sensitivity and just over 72% specificity, a median of about 6 months before onset.

On this clonotype itself: Its antigen has not been determined. No much larger clone exists at a distance of one base, and base qualities are not known.

CDR1 and CDR2, looked up from the germline V gene, are KGHDR and SFDVKD. V is shortened by 5 bases, J by 5 bases, and the region joining them spans 20 bases. Including cysteine and phenylalanine, the CDR3 has 16 amino acids. The retained sequence is limited to the CDR3, 48 bases, with the frame set at the first base. Any patient with an uncontrolled infection, another autoimmune disease, pregnancy or lactation was excluded. Diagnoses were based on clinical symptoms, serum thyroxine and TRAb, thyroid ultrasound and orbital computed tomography. Total RNA was extracted using Trizol reagent, and RNA quality was assessed on an Agilent 2100 Bioanalyzer. The TCR beta CDR3 regions were amplified from the RNA transcripts. The first round of RT-PCR for the TCR CDR3 was performed with the HTBI primer set and the Qiagen OneStep RT-PCR kit. Libraries were constructed in a second round of multiplex PCR, after which size selection and purification were carried out. Sequencing of the libraries was done on an Illumina HiSeq2000 using paired-end 100 bp reads. The paper's processing steps were these. Raw data were processed with SOAPnuke, discarding reads with adapters, uncalled bases, mean Phred below 15, or no exact constant-primer or identifier match. High-quality paired reads were merged using COPE v1.2.5, and each unique nucleotide sequence was defined as a clonotype. MiTCR v1.1 was used to align clonotypes to the IMGT TRBV, TRBD and TRBJ reference segments. Only V-J combinations with frequency above 0.0001, covering about 99% of repertoires, were analysed. The TCS score was defined as the ratio of F50 (clonal expansion) to E x V (chaos), calculated using BLOSUM62-based TCRdist between CDR3 peptides within each V-J. Welch's t-statistics and random forest reduced roughly 540 V-J features to roughly 13, which were used in a naive Bayes classifier (R e1071). Thyroid-blood repertoire similarity was quantified with the Morisita-Horn index. Through fastp at Q25 and MiXCR, TCRdb rebuilt clones from the public reads, retaining in-frame beta chains. Under each unique CDR3 protein, matching rows form one entry showing the most common genes and DNA. These V and J calls are TCRdb output, not the study's own analysis. This sample gives 650,000 to 800,000 distinct CDR3 sequences in total; 45% of them show up just once. Together, the top ten hold 6.5% to 9% of the sample.

The receptor was derived from an adult man with Graves' disease, either hyperthyroidism or ophthalmopathy (not recorded which). The chain couples TRBV24-1 to TRBJ2-5; the D segment might be TRBD1 or TRBD2, since each matches 5 bases. Sequenced sample: peripheral blood or thyroid tissue (not recorded which). The CDR3: CATSAGQTGALETQYF. DNA sequence: TGTGCCACCAGTGCGGGCCAGACCGGGGCGCTTGAGACCCAGTACTTC.